This TCR beta chain derives from a study of T cell responses to AZD1222 COVID-19 vaccine. The CDR3 length is 12 residues. Germline CDR1 MNHEY, CDR2 SVGAGI. The junction had 3 bases not matched to a gene; V was cut back by 4 bases and J by 6 bases. Comments on this clone: As yet, its antigen is unknown.

General observations from the study: Females outnumbered males among donors, who were mostly white British; clonal diversity was possibly underestimated. Of spike-specific TCRs, nearly half reportedly target regions left unmutated in variants.

Profiling relied on immunoSEQ multiplex PCR, and the TCRdb table lists in-frame clones only, not all of them. Of 120,000 to 150,000 clones in the sample, roughly 93% were seen once. The chain employs TRBV6-5 and TRBJ2-7; 7 positions match TRBD1. The receptor comes from an adult in good health. Specimen: peripheral blood, collected on day 0 of MenACWY control vaccination. In DNA form, the CDR3 reads TGTGCCAGCAGTTTGGGACAGTCCGAGCAGTACTTC. This codes for CASSLGQSEQYF.